This TCR beta chain was identified during a study of T cells in Graves' hyperthyroidism and ophthalmopathy. TCR beta CDR3 regions were amplified from RNA transcripts. Carried out on the TCR CDR3, a first-round RT-PCR used the HTBI primer set. TCRdb reprocessed the multiplex PCR reads with MiXCR, giving one entry per CDR3 protein. The sample carries about 840,000 distinct CDR3 sequences, 38% recorded once. The ends lost 2 bases at V and 7 bases at J; junction bases unmatched: 7. The CDR3 loop spans 15 amino acids. Germline-derived CDR1 and CDR2 are SGHRS and YFSETQ. Aged 18 to 65, the patients had hyperthyroidism that was newly diagnosed and had lasted under 2 months. This clonotype was counted a few times.

The material sequenced was blood. The TCR originated in a man between 18 and 35 years old with Graves' hyperthyroidism. The chain recombines TRBV5-1 with TRBJ2-2, with TRBD2 identical over 8 bases. CDR3 DNA: TGCGCCAGCAGCTTCACGGGAGGGCCCGACGGGGAGCTGTTTTTT. Encoded protein: CASSFTGGPDGELFF.